This TCR beta chain was sequenced during a study of T cell responses to AZD1222 COVID-19 vaccine. Produced via immunoSEQ multiplex PCR; TCRdb's table is partial and in-frame only. The table shows about 180,000 clones, with over 80% occurring only once. The germline gives CDR1 SGHTA, CDR2 FQGNSA. The CDR3 covers 16 residues. The germline V and J ends were trimmed by 5 bases and 7 bases, with 18 bases remaining between them. The input for sequencing was peripheral blood, taken 28 days after the second dose of the MenACWY control vaccine. The V gene is TRBV7-2, the J gene TRBJ1-6, with TRBD1 as a possible D gene (5 bases). The origin of this receptor is an adult who received the MenACWY meningococcal vaccine as a control. DNA of the CDR3: TGTGCCAGCAGCAGGCAGACCGGGACCATCAATTCACCCCTCCACTTT. It translates to CASSRQTGTINSPLHF.